The rows below give T cell receptor beta chains drawn from one sample of a study of glioma-infiltrating T cells after dendritic cell vaccination. Measured with immunoSEQ multiplex PCR; TCRdb has only the in-frame clones, and not every one. Of roughly 87,000 clones in the sample, 75% to 90% are singletons; the top ten hold 6.8%. Sequencing used blood, obtained after dendritic cell vaccination. Receptor source: a human donor with glioblastoma. Both conserved end residues are part of each CDR3. The order of the fields is CDR3 DNA, CDR3 protein, D gene, V gene, J gene, clone size. A D gene is named only where the DNA matches it firmly. Expanded clones are given a class, and other clones once, few, many or no size at all.

CDR3 DNA: TGTGCCAGCAGTGCTTCAGGGGACGGCTACACCTTC
CDR3 protein: CASSASGDGYTF
D gene: NA
V gene: TRBV2
J gene: TRBJ1-2
clone size: NA

CDR3 DNA: TGCGCCAGCAGCCAAGATCTAGGTGGGGGAGGGGAGACCCAGTACTTC
CDR3 protein: CASSQDLGGGGETQYF
D gene: TRBD2
V gene: TRBV4-3
J gene: TRBJ2-5
clone size: NA

CDR3 DNA: TGCGCCAGCAGCTGGGGTGCGGGGGGGGTCGATGAGCAGTTCTTC
CDR3 protein: CASSWGAGGVDEQFF
D gene: TRBD2
V gene: TRBV5-1
J gene: TRBJ2-1
clone size: once

CDR3 DNA: TGTGCCTGGACCCCCTCACAGGGGATTGAAGCTTTCTTT
CDR3 protein: CAWTPSQGIEAFF
D gene: TRBD1
V gene: TRBV30
J gene: TRBJ1-1
clone size: NA

CDR3 DNA: TGTGCCAGCAGTCCTCCGGGAGGGAACAATTCACCCCTCCACTTT
CDR3 protein: CASSPPGGNNSPLHF
D gene: NA
V gene: TRBV28
J gene: TRBJ1-6
clone size: NA

CDR3 DNA: TGTGCCAGCAGTGGGACAGCGTATAGCAATCAGCCCCAGCATTTT
CDR3 protein: CASSGTAYSNQPQHF
D gene: NA
V gene: TRBV2
J gene: TRBJ1-5
clone size: NA

CDR3 DNA: TGTGCCAGCAGAGACTCTAGCGGGGCCGATACGCAGTATTTT
CDR3 protein: CASRDSSGADTQYF
D gene: TRBD2
V gene: TRBV2
J gene: TRBJ2-3
clone size: NA

CDR3 DNA: TGTGCCAGCAGCGGAGGGGGCTTTGGCAATCAGCCCCAGCATTTT
CDR3 protein: CASSGGGFGNQPQHF
D gene: TRBD1
V gene: TRBV2
J gene: TRBJ1-5
clone size: few

CDR3 DNA: TGTGCCAGCAGCTTAGACAGGGTAGATGATGGCTACACCTTC
CDR3 protein: CASSLDRVDDGYTF
D gene: NA
V gene: TRBV11-2
J gene: TRBJ1-2
clone size: NA

CDR3 DNA: TGTGCCAGCAAAAGCCGGGACTTTGAAAAACTGTTTTTT
CDR3 protein: CASKSRDFEKLFF
D gene: NA
V gene: TRBV6-1
J gene: TRBJ1-4
clone size: NA

CDR3 DNA: TGTGCCAGCAGTGGGCAGTTCACTATCAGCCCCAAACCCCAGCATTTT
CDR3 protein: CASSGQFTISPKPQHF
D gene: NA
V gene: TRBV2
J gene: TRBJ1-5
clone size: once

CDR3 DNA: TGTGCCAGTAGTACGATCCTACAGGGGGCAAATGAAAAACTGTTTTTT
CDR3 protein: CASSTILQGANEKLFF
D gene: TRBD1
V gene: TRBV19
J gene: TRBJ1-4
clone size: few

CDR3 DNA: TGCAGCGTTGAAGACGCGGGAAACGATTACAATGAGCAGTTCTTC
CDR3 protein: CSVEDAGNDYNEQFF
D gene: NA
V gene: TRBV29-1
J gene: TRBJ2-1
clone size: NA

CDR3 DNA: TGCGCCAGCAGCCAAAAGACAGGTGGGAACACTGAAGCTTTCTTT
CDR3 protein: CASSQKTGGNTEAFF
D gene: NA
V gene: TRBV4-3
J gene: TRBJ1-1
clone size: NA

CDR3 DNA: TGTGCCAGCAGCGTTCAATCCGGGACAGGGACTCTTATGAACACTGAAGCTTTCTTT
CDR3 protein: CASSVQSGTGTLMNTEAFF
D gene: TRBD1
V gene: TRBV9
J gene: TRBJ1-1
clone size: NA

CDR3 DNA: TGTGCTAGTGGTTTCGGACTCACGGGCAGCACAGATACGCAGTATTTT
CDR3 protein: CASGFGLTGSTDTQYF
D gene: NA
V gene: TRBV12-5
J gene: TRBJ2-3
clone size: once

CDR3 DNA: TGCGCCAGCAGCCAAGAAAAAACGGACTCCCGAAGGCCCTACGAGCAGTACTTC
CDR3 protein: CASSQEKTDSRRPYEQYF
D gene: NA
V gene: TRBV4-3
J gene: TRBJ2-7
clone size: NA

CDR3 DNA: TGCGCCAGCAGCCAAGAACCAGGAATGAAGAGTACCATATATTTT
CDR3 protein: CASSQEPGMKSTIYF
D gene: NA
V gene: TRBV4-1
J gene: TRBJ1-3
clone size: NA

CDR3 DNA: TGTGCCAGCAGTGTGGTGGACAGGGGCTCCTACGAGCAGTACTTC
CDR3 protein: CASSVVDRGSYEQYF
D gene: TRBD1
V gene: TRBV2
J gene: TRBJ2-7
clone size: NA

CDR3 DNA: TGTGCCAGCAGCTTAGGGGGTTTTGGGGTCGGGACTAGTTTCACAGATACGCAGTATTTT
CDR3 protein: CASSLGGFGVGTSFTDTQYF
D gene: TRBD2
V gene: TRBV7-6
J gene: TRBJ2-3
clone size: NA

CDR3 DNA: TGTGCCAGCTCACGACTTAGGGGACAGGGGAATTCACCCCTCCACTTT
CDR3 protein: CASSRLRGQGNSPLHF
D gene: TRBD1
V gene: TRBV18
J gene: TRBJ1-6
clone size: NA

CDR3 DNA: TGTGCCAGCAGCTTGTCGGGGGGGGCAGATACGCAGTATTTT
CDR3 protein: CASSLSGGADTQYF
D gene: TRBD2
V gene: TRBV5-6
J gene: TRBJ2-3
clone size: NA

CDR3 DNA: TGTGCCATCAGCCCGACAGGGCCCAATCAGCCCCAGCATTTT
CDR3 protein: CAISPTGPNQPQHF
D gene: TRBD1
V gene: TRBV10-3
J gene: TRBJ1-5
clone size: NA

CDR3 DNA: TGTGCCAGCAGCAAGGGGACAGCAGATACGCAGTATTTT
CDR3 protein: CASSKGTADTQYF
D gene: TRBD1
V gene: TRBV9
J gene: TRBJ2-3
clone size: NA